These 24 T cell receptor beta chains were all obtained from the same sample, sequenced in a study of T cell responses to AZD1222 COVID-19 vaccine (dated by TCRdb to 2020 to 2022). The library was produced with the immunoSEQ multiplex PCR assay. TCRdb stores this immuneACCESS table with in-frame sequences only. Part of the clones is absent; in the studies checked, under half of the shortfall reflects unresolved V genes, and no reason is known for the rest. Across this sample there are 110,000 to 150,000 clones, with roughly 89% seen only once. Around 1.7% of the sample comes from the top ten. Read against the paper, the sample's time point label means: baseline before first vaccination. The specimen comprised peripheral blood, sampled on day 0 of AZD1222 vaccination. The receptors come from an adult in good health.

This clone was counted once. This chain connects TRBV9 to TRBJ1-2; TRBD1 aligns across 7 bases. Per the germline V gene, CDR1 is SGDLS and CDR2 is YYNGEE. V lost 4 bases and J lost 4; bases outside the gene matches: 7. This CDR3 has 14 amino acids. CDR3 bases: TGTGCCAGCAGCCCTCGGACAGGTATCTATGGCTACACCTTC. Translated: CASSPRTGIYGYTF.

The J gene is TRBJ2-7, the V gene TRBV29-1; TRBD2 is a possible D gene (5 bases). The length of the CDR3 is 13 residues. The V gene lost 4 bases and the J gene lost 4 bases, with 14 bases spanning the gap. CDR1 SQVTM and CDR2 ANQGSEA come from the germline V gene. CDR3 nucleotides: TGCAGCGTTGGCCTTCCGGCGGGTTACGAGCAGTACTTC. Residues: CSVGLPAGYEQYF.

V usage is TRBV30 and J usage is TRBJ2-5, with D unresolved. V was cut by 2 bases and J by 5 bases, with 15 bases left in between. Germline V lookup: CDR1 GTSNPN, CDR2 SVGIG (reference sequence). CDR3 length: 14 amino acids. CDR3: CAWSPKVRPETQYF. CDR3 in DNA: TGTGCCTGGAGTCCCAAGGTTCGGCCGGAGACCCAGTACTTC.

The J gene is TRBJ2-2, the V gene TRBV7-9; TRBD2 aligns across 9 bases. This CDR3 has 14 amino acids. The germline V gene encodes CDR1 SEHNR and CDR2 FQNEAQ (reference sequence). Unmatched junction bases numbered 0, after V lost 1 base and J lost 6 bases. In DNA, the CDR3 is TGTGCCAGCAGCTTAGGACTAGCGGCCGGGGAGCTGTTTTTT. It codes for CASSLGLAAGELFF.

This CDR3 reads CASSPDRGRTEAFF. The CDR3 nucleotides are TGTGCCAGCAGCCCAGACAGGGGGCGAACTGAAGCTTTCTTT. The gene calls are TRBV7-9 and TRBJ1-1; 10 bases line up with TRBD1. CDR3 length equals 14 residues. Germline values: CDR1 SEHNR, CDR2 FQNEAQ (reference sequence). Trimming took 5 bases from V and 5 from J; bases not matched to a gene: 5.

Notes on this clone: The same CDR3 can be traced to other DNA sequences in this sample. V gene TRBV5-1 combines with J gene TRBJ1-3; no reliable D call. The CDR3 extends over 14 amino acids. Germline V gives CDR1 SGHRS, CDR2 YFSETQ. Trimming removed 0 bases from V and 1 base from J, with 5 bases in between. The CDR3 is CASSLGDSGNTIYF. CDR3 DNA: TGCGCCAGCAGCTTGGGGGATTCTGGAAACACCATATATTTT.

The CDR3 region has the DNA TGTGCCATCAGTGACGGGACAGCAGGCTACACCTTC. Translation gives CAISDGTAGYTF. The chain carries TRBV10-3 and TRBJ1-2; 7 bases align to TRBD1. Trimming at V came to 3 bases and at J to 8 bases, leaving 3 bases not matched to a gene. CDR3 length: 12 residues. Germline V lookup: CDR1 ENHRY, CDR2 SYGVKD.

This chain connects TRBV7-9 to TRBJ2-3; 9 bases are shared with TRBD2. Germline V gives CDR1 SEHNR, CDR2 FQNEAQ (reference sequence). With 1 base clipped from V and 9 bases from J, the junction kept 5 bases outside the gene matches. This CDR3 region has 14 residues. The CDR3 DNA follows: TGTGCCAGCAGCTTAGAGGGACTAGCCGACACGCAGTATTTT. As protein: CASSLEGLADTQYF.

The chain couples TRBV5-1 to TRBJ2-2; 13 nucleotides agree with TRBD2. The germline CDR1 and CDR2 sequences are SGHRS and YFSETQ. V dropped 4 bases and J dropped 3; count of bases not matched to a gene: 9. The CDR3 runs to 18 residues. CDR3 in DNA: TGCGCCAGCAGCCCGATCGGACTAGCGGGAGTCTACACCGGGGAGCTGTTTTTT. This sequence encodes CASSPIGLAGVYTGELFF.

The chain couples TRBV4-1 to TRBJ2-7, with 7 bases aligning to TRBD1. The CDR3 totals 15 residues. Looked up from germline, CDR1 is MGHRA and CDR2 is YSYEKL. Trimming removed 1 base from V and 8 bases from J; junction bases left unmatched: 11. CDR3: CASSQGPGQKGKQYF. In DNA, the CDR3 is TGCGCCAGCAGCCAAGGGCCGGGACAGAAAGGAAAGCAGTACTTC.

The J gene is TRBJ2-3, the V gene TRBV29-1; a possible D gene is TRBD2 (5 bases). Germline-derived CDR1 and CDR2 are SQVTM and ANQGSEA. The CDR3 length is 11 residues. V shed 7 bases and J shed 11 bases, with 16 bases lying between them. The CDR3 here is CSGRLGDEQYF. CDR3 bases: TGCAGCGGGCGCCTGGGAGACGAGCAGTATTTT.

This chain connects TRBV2 to TRBJ1-1; 8 positions match TRBD1. The CDR3 is 13 amino acids. Trimming removed 7 bases from V and 8 bases from J; junction bases left unmatched: 9. Looked up from germline, CDR1 is SNHLY and CDR2 is FYNNEI. CDR3: CASIQGAGGEAFF. DNA of the CDR3: TGTGCCAGCATTCAAGGGGCAGGGGGCGAAGCTTTCTTT.

V is TRBV11-2 and J is TRBJ1-4, with D maybe TRBD1 (5 bases). CDR3 length: 13 residues. Trimming stripped 3 bases from V and 7 bases from J, with 9 bases between. CDR1 SGHAT and CDR2 FQNNGV come from the germline V gene. The CDR3 DNA follows: TGTGCCAGCAGCTTGGACAATGGTGAAAAACTGTTTTTT. This translates into CASSLDNGEKLFF.

The count of this clone is one. In DNA, the CDR3 is TGTGCCTGGAGCGAGGTCATGAACACTGAAGCTTTCTTT. Protein sequence: CAWSEVMNTEAFF. This rearrangement joins TRBV30 to TRBJ1-1; no clear D. Germline-derived CDR1 and CDR2 are GTSNPN and SVGIG (reference sequence). Trimming cost V 3 bases and J 0 bases, with 8 bases left between them. CDR3 length equals 13 residues.

The chain uses TRBV4-2 and TRBJ2-1, with 7 bases that match TRBD2. Germline lookup yields CDR1 LGHNA and CDR2 YNFKEQ. V was pared by 0 bases and J by 1 base, with 6 bases of the junction left unmatched. The CDR3 has 17 amino acids. CDR3 in DNA: TGTGCCAGCAGCCAAGATGAAATAGCGGGTTCCTACAATGAGCAGTTCTTC. The encoded protein is CASSQDEIAGSYNEQFF.

This rearrangement joins TRBV18 to TRBJ2-1; 9 nucleotides agree with TRBD2. The CDR3 totals 14 residues. Germline assignment: CDR1 KGHSH and CDR2 LQKENI. The junction had 5 bases not matched to a gene; V was cut back by 6 bases and J by 5 bases. The CDR3 loop is CASSQRTSDNEQFF. DNA for the CDR3: TGTGCCAGCTCCCAGAGGACTAGCGACAATGAGCAGTTCTTC. Combining the CDR3 with reference TRBV18 and TRBJ2-1 gives the whole variable domain NAGVMQNPRHLVRRRGQEARLRCSPMKGHSHVYWYRQLPEEGLKFMVYLQKENIIDESGMPKERFSAEFPKEGPSILRIQQVVRGDSAAYFCASSQRTSDNEQFFGPGTRLTVL.

The chain employs TRBV30 and TRBJ1-4; 10 nucleotides match TRBD1. The V gene's germline CDR1 is GTSNPN and CDR2 SVGIG (reference sequence). This CDR3 spans 14 amino acids. The trim removed 5 bases at V and 3 bases at J, leaving 3 bases unmatched. The DNA of the CDR3 is TGTGCCTGGGACAGGGGGCGGCCTAATGAAAAACTGTTTTTT. Translating it yields CAWDRGRPNEKLFF.

The genes are TRBV12-3 or TRBV12-4 and TRBJ1-1; 8 bases match TRBD1. The CDR3 is 13 amino acids. J was trimmed by 5 bases and V by 5 bases; bases with no gene match: 4. The CDR3: CASSRTGWTEAFF. The CDR3 bases are TGTGCCAGCAGTCGGACAGGGTGGACTGAAGCTTTCTTT.

The genes are TRBV5-1 and TRBJ2-1, with 11 bases lining up with TRBD2. Germline CDR1 SGHRS, CDR2 YFSETQ. The CDR3 runs 15 residues. The V segment lost 1 base and the J segment 9 bases; nucleotides outside the gene matches: 6. CDR3 in amino acids: CASSLSSGRAIEQFF. CDR3 nucleotide sequence: TGCGCCAGCAGCTTGAGTAGCGGGAGGGCCATTGAGCAGTTCTTC.

CDR3 sequence (DNA): TGTGCCAGCACGACGGGAACTTCTGGAAACACCATATATTTT. This translates into CASTTGTSGNTIYF. This chain uses TRBV6-5 with TRBJ1-3; D unresolved. The CDR3 runs 14 residues. V was clipped by 7 bases and J by 1 base, with 11 bases between them. Germline lookup yields CDR1 MNHEY and CDR2 SVGAGI.

The rearrangement links TRBV5-4 to TRBJ2-4, with 7 bases aligning to TRBD2. With 4 bases clipped from V and 0 bases from J, the junction kept 7 bases outside the gene matches. Looked up from germline, CDR1 is SGHNT and CDR2 is YYREEE (reference sequence). The CDR3 is 16 amino acids. CDR3 in amino acids: CASSPSGNLAKNIQYF. DNA for the CDR3: TGTGCCAGCAGCCCCAGCGGGAACTTAGCCAAAAACATTCAGTACTTC.

V usage is TRBV6-4 and J usage is TRBJ1-5, with 7 bases identical to TRBD1. V was clipped by 6 bases and J by 2 bases; unmatched bases: 16. The V gene's germline CDR1 is MRHNA and CDR2 SNTAGT. The CDR3 is 18 residues long. CDR3 bases: TGTGCCAGCAGGCCCGGGACAGACCGGATTCTTGGCAATCAGCCCCAGCATTTT. Its translation: CASRPGTDRILGNQPQHF.

The V call is TRBV6-5, the J call TRBJ2-7; 11 nucleotides agree with TRBD2. V lost 6 bases and J lost 3; bases outside the gene matches: 4. Germline V gives CDR1 MNHEY, CDR2 SVGAGI. The CDR3 length is 14 residues. CDR3 coding DNA: TGTGCCAGCAGGGATAGCGGGAGGGACTACGAGCAGTACTTC. Encoded protein: CASRDSGRDYEQYF.

The chain joins TRBV28 to TRBJ1-2, with D possibly being TRBD1 (6 bases). This CDR3 comprises 13 residues. Looked up from germline, CDR1 is MDHEN and CDR2 is SYDVKM. Trimming removed 6 bases from V and 8 bases from J, with 16 bases in between. CDR3 nucleotides: TGTGCCAGCAGCTTAGGGGACATACAGGGCTACACCTTC. The encoded protein is CASSLGDIQGYTF.